This TCR beta chain came from a study of tumor T cells in aggressive B-cell lymphoma. This table comes from immunoSEQ multiplex PCR, and its TCRdb copy is limited to in-frame clones, with some not included. The sample has several thousand clones; more than 85% are singletons. In germline, CDR1 is SGHRS, CDR2 YFSETQ. The CDR3 has 17 residues. V lost 5 bases to trimming and J lost 3 bases, with 23 bases between them. The sequenced sample was tumor tissue. This chain connects TRBV5-1 to TRBJ1-1, with D possibly TRBD1 on 6 matching bases. The sequence was obtained from an adult with diffuse large B cell lymphoma. The CDR3 is CASRVGDTLWEHTEAFF. As DNA, the CDR3 is TGCGCCAGCAGAGTAGGGGACACCCTCTGGGAGCACACTGAAGCTTTCTTT.